These 19 T cell receptor beta chains share one sample of origin, sequenced in a study of T cells after yellow fever vaccination (dated by TCRdb to between 2018 and 2021). The label giving this sample's treatment or condition can be read as: live attenuated yellow fever vaccine strain. Receptors were amplified or captured by 5' RACE. This sample was sequenced with an Illumina HiSeq 2500. TCRdb trimmed public reads at Q25 via fastp, called clones via MiXCR and kept in-frame beta chains. Each entry merges the rows of one CDR3 protein and shows their most common DNA and genes. Here the sample has hundreds of thousands of distinct CDR3 sequences; roughly an eighth occur a single time. The ten largest clones represent 15% of the sample. This material consisted of PBMCs, taken on the day of the yellow fever booster vaccination. These receptors originate from a man aged 25-45 years who received the YFV17D yellow fever vaccine.

The chain carries TRBV6-2 or TRBV6-3 and TRBJ2-3; the match to TRBD1 covers 8 bases. Germline V gene sequence: CDR1 MNHEY, CDR2 SVGEGT. J was trimmed by 7 bases and V by 8 bases; bases with no gene match: 5. The CDR3 consists of 12 residues. The chain's CDR3 is CASGQGANTQYF. In DNA form, the CDR3 reads TGTGCCAGCGGGCAGGGGGCGAATACGCAGTATTTT.

The chain is built from TRBV5-1 and TRBJ1-1; D ambiguous. Trimming left V 0 bases short and J 1 base short, with 13 bases between. The CDR3 spans 16 residues. The germline V gene encodes CDR1 SGHRS and CDR2 YFSETQ. The CDR3 DNA reads as TGCGCCAGCAGCTTGGGGTGGGGTACGGGGAACACTGAAGCTTTCTTT. Translating gives CASSLGWGTGNTEAFF.

A few counts support this clonotype. The genes are TRBV20-1 and TRBJ2-5; tentatively, D is TRBD2 (5 bases). V was pared by 5 bases and J by 1 base, with 11 bases between. Germline V lookup: CDR1 DFQATT, CDR2 SNEGSKA (reference sequence). The length of the CDR3 is 13 residues. CDR3 nucleotide sequence: TGCAGTGCTCCGCCGACTATCCAAGAGACCCAGTACTTC. Protein sequence: CSAPPTIQETQYF.

The chain links TRBV7-2 to TRBJ2-7, with D unclear. The CDR3 runs 12 residues. Trimming left V 2 bases short and J 5 bases short, with 7 bases between. Germline lookup yields CDR1 SGHTA and CDR2 FQGNSA. CDR3 protein: CASSLNPNEQYF. The CDR3 nucleotides are TGTGCCAGCAGCTTAAATCCCAACGAGCAGTACTTC. The full variable domain, in which reference TRBV7-2 and TRBJ2-7 provide the parts outside the CDR3, is GAGVSQSPSNKVTEKGKDVELRCDPISGHTALYWYRQSLGQGLEFLIYFQGNSAPDKSGLPSDRFSAERTGGSVSTLTIQRTQQEDSAVYLCASSLNPNEQYFGPGTRLTVT.

This clonotype was found a few times. J is TRBJ2-2 and V is TRBV19; 7 nucleotides match TRBD2. Trimming at V came to 5 bases and at J to 1 base, leaving 10 bases not matched to a gene. This CDR3 comprises 17 residues. CDR1 and CDR2 from the germline V gene are LNHDA and SQIVND (reference sequence). CDR3 DNA sequence: TGTGCCAGTAGTTATATCTTGCCTAGCGGGAACACCGGGGAGCTGTTTTTT. It translates to CASSYILPSGNTGELFF.

This clonotype was seen a handful of times. The rearrangement uses TRBV9 and TRBJ2-7; D is possibly TRBD2 (6 bases). CDR3 length equals 14 residues. The germline V gene encodes CDR1 SGDLS and CDR2 YYNGEE. The V and J ends lost 0 bases and 7 bases respectively, with 14 bases between them. CDR3 sequence reads: CASSVEMAGREQYF. DNA of the CDR3: TGTGCCAGCAGCGTAGAAATGGCAGGGAGGGAGCAGTACTTC. The full variable domain, with the rest looked up from reference TRBV9 and TRBJ2-7, is DSGVTQTPKHLITATGQRVTLRCSPRSGDLSVYWYQQSLDQGLQFLIQYYNGEERAKGNILERFSAQQFPDLHSELNLSSLELGDSALYFCASSVEMAGREQYFGPGTRLTVT.

The chain combines TRBV28 with TRBJ2-7, with a tentative D call TRBD2 (6 bases). Germline V gene lookup returns CDR1 MDHEN and CDR2 SYDVKM. The V gene lost 8 bases and the J gene lost 3 bases, with 11 bases spanning the gap. This CDR3 contains 12 residues. Written as DNA, the CDR3 is TGTGCCAGCCGGGGACTTTTCTACGAGCAGTACTTC. Protein: CASRGLFYEQYF.

The chain combines TRBV11-2 with TRBJ2-1; the D is unclear. The CDR3 spans 16 residues. Germline CDR1 SGHAT, CDR2 FQNNGV. Trimming pared 5 bases from V and 0 bases from J, leaving 14 bases between. CDR3 nucleotides: TGTGCCAGCAGCCCATGGACGGACCGCTCCTACAATGAGCAGTTCTTC. Its protein is CASSPWTDRSYNEQFF.

This clonotype showed up just a few times. The chain carries TRBV4-2 and TRBJ2-5; unclear D gene. The CDR3 sequence is 15 residues long. V dropped 1 base and J dropped 4 bases, with 13 bases sitting between them. The V gene's germline CDR1 is LGHNA and CDR2 YNFKEQ. The CDR3 DNA is TGTGCCAGCAGCCAAGTCTTTGCCCAGCTAGAGACCCAGTACTTC. Translating gives CASSQVFAQLETQYF.

Only a few counts were recorded for this clonotype. V and J are TRBV20-1 and TRBJ2-7; 9 nucleotides align to TRBD1. Germline loops: CDR1 DFQATT, CDR2 SNEGSKA (reference sequence). V shed 5 bases and J 4 bases; nucleotides not matched to a gene: 12. The CDR3 loop spans 15 amino acids. CDR3 residues: CSALSPGTGSYEQYF. The CDR3 DNA follows: TGCAGTGCTCTGAGCCCCGGGACAGGGAGTTACGAGCAGTACTTC.

This chain joins TRBV20-1 and TRBJ2-1, with a tentative D call TRBD2 (6 bases). Trimming took 4 bases from V and 7 from J, leaving 20 bases between them. Germline-derived CDR1 and CDR2 are DFQATT and SNEGSKA (reference sequence). This CDR3 has 15 residues. The CDR3: CSAKPTSPLRNEQFF. The DNA for the CDR3 is TGCAGTGCTAAGCCCACTAGCCCACTCCGGAATGAGCAGTTCTTC.

The V gene is TRBV11-2, the J gene TRBJ2-3; D ambiguous. The CDR3 has 15 residues. From germline, CDR1 is SGHAT and CDR2 FQNNGV. With 2 bases removed from V and 2 bases from J, the gap between germline ends came to 11 bases. The CDR3 nucleotides read TGTGCCAGCAGCTTATTGAGAACAGCCACAGATACGCAGTATTTT. Protein sequence: CASSLLRTATDTQYF.

There are a few counts of this clonotype. J is TRBJ1-2 and V is TRBV9, with TRBD1 as a possible D gene (6 bases). Looked up from germline, CDR1 is SGDLS and CDR2 is YYNGEE. V dropped 6 bases and J dropped 4 bases, with 16 bases sitting between them. The CDR3 spans 14 residues. CDR3: CASTLGGGGYGYTF. DNA for the CDR3: TGTGCCAGCACCTTAGGGGGGGGAGGCTATGGCTACACCTTC.

This clonotype was seen a few times. The gene calls are TRBV29-1 and TRBJ2-1; D possibly uses TRBD1 or TRBD2 (6 bases each). Germline assignment: CDR1 SQVTM and CDR2 ANQGSEA. The CDR3 is 17 residues long. Trimming left V 4 bases short and J 0 bases short, with 19 bases between. The chain's CDR3 is CSVVWGASGFSYNEQFF. The CDR3, as DNA: TGCAGCGTTGTTTGGGGGGCATCCGGATTCTCCTACAATGAGCAGTTCTTC.

V is TRBV7-9 and J is TRBJ1-2, with 7 positions matching TRBD1. The germline V gene has CDR1 SEHNR and CDR2 FQNEAQ (reference sequence). The CDR3 spans 15 residues. V lost 3 bases to trimming and J lost 3 bases; unmatched junction nucleotides: 7. The CDR3 sequence is CASSFSGGLDYGYTF. The CDR3 DNA is TGTGCCAGCAGCTTTTCAGGGGGGTTGGACTATGGCTACACCTTC.

The chain has TRBV18 and TRBJ1-2; D perhaps matches TRBD1 (5 bases). CDR1 and CDR2 from the germline V gene are KGHSH and LQKENI. The CDR3 is 13 amino acids. V was trimmed by 2 bases and J by 3 bases, leaving 7 bases between them. The CDR3 protein is CASSPMGDYGYTF. For the CDR3, the DNA is TGTGCCAGCTCACCAATGGGGGACTATGGCTACACCTTC. Full variable domain (outside the CDR3, taken from reference TRBV18 and TRBJ1-2): NAGVMQNPRHLVRRRGQEARLRCSPMKGHSHVYWYRQLPEEGLKFMVYLQKENIIDESGMPKERFSAEFPKEGPSILRIQQVVRGDSAAYFCASSPMGDYGYTFGSGTRLTVV.

There are a few counts of this clonotype. The chain is built from TRBV3-1 and TRBJ2-1; 13 positions agree with TRBD2. Trimming cost V 0 bases and J 7 bases; bases outside gene matches: 6. The V gene's germline CDR1 is LGHDT and CDR2 YNNKEL (reference sequence). The CDR3 sequence is 17 residues long. The chain's CDR3 is CASSQEVTSGRGNEQFF. The CDR3 bases are TGTGCCAGCAGCCAAGAGGTTACTAGCGGGAGGGGTAATGAGCAGTTCTTC.

The gene calls are TRBV10-1 and TRBJ2-7, with D unresolved. Germline CDR1 WNHNN, CDR2 SYGVQD (reference sequence). V was shortened by 6 bases and J by 5 bases, with 14 bases between the two germline ends. CDR3 length: 13 residues. This CDR3 reads CASSAEYANEQYF. In nucleotides, the CDR3 is TGCGCCAGCAGCGCGGAGTATGCCAACGAGCAGTACTTC.

This clonotype was counted ten times or more. The V gene is TRBV19, the J gene TRBJ1-5, with D perhaps matching TRBD1 (5 bases). Germline CDR1 reads LNHDA; CDR2 reads SQIVND (reference sequence). V lost 7 bases to trimming and J lost 3 bases, with 10 bases between them. CDR3 length equals 13 residues. The CDR3 region has the DNA TGTGCCAGTACAGGACACAACAATCAGCCCCAGCATTTT. Amino acids: CASTGHNNQPQHF.